The 18 T cell receptor beta chains given below trace back to one sample, sequenced in a study of T cells in Graves' hyperthyroidism and ophthalmopathy. Amplification of TCR beta CDR3 regions used RNA as the template. When the TCR CDR3 underwent first-round RT-PCR, the HTBI primer set was used. Via MiXCR, TCRdb re-called the multiplex PCR reads, giving one row per CDR3 protein. In the table there are fewer than 400,000 distinct CDR3 sequences, roughly 14% of which are singletons. Sequencing input: blood. The receptors originated from a woman under 30 with Graves' hyperthyroidism that later progressed to Graves' ophthalmopathy.

In its sample, this clonotype was seen a few times. The rearrangement links TRBV6-5 to TRBJ2-7; no clear D gene. V was cut by 1 base and J by 1 base, with 11 bases left in between. This CDR3 contains 15 residues. Germline-derived CDR1 and CDR2 are MNHEY and SVGAGI. The CDR3 DNA follows: TGTGCCAGCAGTTACTACAGAGGTTATTCCTACGAGCAGTACTTC. Its protein product is CASSYYRGYSYEQYF.

This clonotype was detected only a few times. V usage is TRBV20-1 and J usage is TRBJ2-2, with 9 bases fitting TRBD1. Germline loops: CDR1 DFQATT, CDR2 SNEGSKA (reference sequence). The CDR3 is 16 amino acids. J gave up 5 bases and V 0 bases, and 7 bases lay outside the gene matches. CDR3 sequence reads: CSARDPRTGVTGELFF. CDR3 bases: TGCAGTGCTAGAGATCCACGGACAGGGGTAACCGGGGAGCTGTTTTTT.

This clonotype came up many times. V usage is TRBV2 and J usage is TRBJ2-1; no definite D call. CDR1 and CDR2 (germline): SNHLY, FYNNEI. V was cut by 6 bases and J by 0 bases, with 12 bases left in between. CDR3 length equals 15 residues. CDR3 residues: CASSARRTSYNEQFF. In DNA form, the CDR3 reads TGTGCCAGCAGCGCTCGGCGCACCTCCTACAATGAGCAGTTCTTC. The full variable domain, in which reference TRBV2 and TRBJ2-1 provide the parts outside the CDR3, is EPEVTQTPSHQVTQMGQEVILRCVPISNHLYFYWYRQILGQKVEFLVSFYNNEISEKSEIFDDQFSVERPDGSNFTLKIRSTKLEDSAMYFCASSARRTSYNEQFFGPGTRLTVL.

This clonotype was detected a few times. The rearrangement uses TRBV29-1 and TRBJ1-3; D possibly corresponds to TRBD1 (5 bases). The CDR3 sequence is 13 residues long. The germline CDR1 and CDR2 sequences are SQVTM and ANQGSEA. Between the trimmed V and J ends, which lost 7 bases and 4 bases, there was a span of 14 bases. The CDR3 loop reads CSGLQGSGNTIYF. CDR3 DNA: TGCAGCGGCCTTCAGGGTTCCGGAAACACCATATATTTT.

There are many counts of this clonotype. The chain combines TRBV11-2 with TRBJ2-1, with TRBD2 identical over 8 bases. Germline V lookup: CDR1 SGHAT, CDR2 FQNNGV. The V gene end was trimmed by 2 bases and the J gene end by 7 bases; junction bases not matched to a gene: 7. The CDR3 totals 15 residues. CDR3 in DNA: TGTGCCAGCAGCTTATCCGGGAGGGGCAATAATGAGCAGTTCTTC. This gives the protein CASSLSGRGNNEQFF.

This clonotype has only a few counts. V gene TRBV28 combines with J gene TRBJ1-2; D unclear. This CDR3 comprises 14 residues. V dropped 2 bases and J dropped 3 bases, with 10 bases sitting between them. CDR1 is MDHEN, CDR2 SYDVKM, per germline. The CDR3 region is CASSLPPGYYGYTF. The CDR3 region has the DNA TGTGCCAGCAGTTTACCGCCCGGCTACTATGGCTACACCTTC.

This clonotype was counted at least ten times. V usage is TRBV2 and J usage is TRBJ1-5; no reliable D call. Trimming took 3 bases from V and 9 from J, leaving 18 bases between them. The CDR3 totals 15 residues. Per germline, CDR1 SNHLY and CDR2 FYNNEI. CDR3 sequence: CASSEVGLVDGPQHF. In DNA form, the CDR3 reads TGTGCCAGCAGTGAGGTCGGTCTCGTTGATGGGCCCCAGCATTTT.

Many counts were recorded for this clonotype. V usage is TRBV28 and J usage is TRBJ2-3; D unresolved. Looked up from germline, CDR1 is MDHEN and CDR2 is SYDVKM. Deletions cut 3 bases from V and 2 bases from J, with 18 bases between. The CDR3 is 17 amino acids. CDR3 sequence reads: CASSFAVAQAITDTQYF. CDR3 sequence (DNA): TGTGCCAGCAGTTTTGCGGTAGCTCAGGCGATCACAGATACGCAGTATTTT.

V is TRBV20-1 and J is TRBJ2-7; D ambiguous. In germline, CDR1 is DFQATT, CDR2 SNEGSKA (reference sequence). The CDR3 length is 14 residues. V was trimmed by 3 bases and J by 0 bases, leaving 12 bases between them. CDR3 nucleotides: TGCAGTGCTAGTCCTCCCAGGAGCTCCTACGAGCAGTACTTC. Translated: CSASPPRSSYEQYF.

The chain has TRBV20-1 and TRBJ2-7; 8 nucleotides align to TRBD1. V lost 2 bases to trimming and J lost 0 bases; unmatched junction nucleotides: 6. Germline CDR1 is DFQATT and CDR2 is SNEGSKA (reference sequence). This CDR3 contains 15 residues. CDR3 DNA: TGCAGTGCTAGATCTGCAGGGGGCGCCTCCTACGAGCAGTACTTC. This gives the protein CSARSAGGASYEQYF.

Of note for this clonotype: A read error may explain this, as a much larger clone is one base away. The chain uses TRBV18 and TRBJ2-1, with D perhaps given as TRBD1 or TRBD2 (5 bases each). Germline CDR1 KGHSH, CDR2 LQKENI. V was clipped by 5 bases and J by 8 bases, with 13 bases between them. This CDR3 has 13 residues. The CDR3 DNA sequence: TGTGCCAGCTCATCTCGGGACGACGATGAGCAGTTCTTC. Amino acid sequence: CASSSRDDDEQFF.

The rearrangement joins TRBV5-1 to TRBJ2-5; 7 bases are a match to TRBD2. Germline CDR1 reads SGHRS; CDR2 reads YFSETQ. The junction had 5 bases not matched to a gene; V was cut back by 0 bases and J by 3 bases. This CDR3 contains 15 residues. The CDR3 DNA follows: TGCGCCAGCAGCTTGGAGGGGAGGGTGGAAGAGACCCAGTACTTC. It encodes CASSLEGRVEETQYF.

This clonotype was found many times. The rearrangement joins TRBV11-2 to TRBJ2-7, with TRBD1 identical over 7 bases. V lost 0 bases to trimming and J lost 4 bases; unmatched junction nucleotides: 3. The CDR3 length is 14 residues. Germline V CDR1 and CDR2: SGHAT, FQNNGV. Here the CDR3 reads CASSLEGGRYEQYF. Here the CDR3 DNA reads TGTGCCAGCAGCTTAGAAGGGGGCAGGTACGAGCAGTACTTC.

There are many counts of this clonotype. V is TRBV5-1 and J is TRBJ2-1; 10 nucleotides match TRBD2. The CDR3 length is 18 residues. V lost 0 bases to trimming and J lost 4 bases; unmatched junction nucleotides: 10. Germline V gene data show CDR1 as SGHRS and CDR2 as YFSETQ. The CDR3 is CASSLGTLGAGGYNEQFF. DNA of the CDR3: TGCGCCAGCAGCTTGGGCACACTTGGAGCGGGAGGGTACAATGAGCAGTTCTTC.

This clonotype has just a few counts. V usage is TRBV27 and J usage is TRBJ1-2; 9 bases fit TRBD1. Trimming cost V 5 bases and J 8 bases; bases outside gene matches: 12. The CDR3 is 15 residues long. Germline V lookup: CDR1 MNHEY, CDR2 SMNVEV (reference sequence). The CDR3 sequence: CASSPQQGAISGYTF. CDR3 in DNA: TGTGCCAGCAGTCCGCAACAGGGGGCGATATCGGGCTACACCTTC.

This clonotype occurred a few times. The rearrangement joins TRBV6-9 to TRBJ2-5, with D possibly matching TRBD1 (5 bases). The CDR3 spans 19 residues. CDR1 MNHGY and CDR2 SVAAGI come from the germline V gene. V dropped 6 bases and J dropped 0 bases, with 26 bases sitting between them. CDR3 coding DNA: TGTGCCAGCAGACATTCCCTAAGAGGTCAGGGCGACCACCAAGAGACCCAGTACTTC. This sequence encodes CASRHSLRGQGDHQETQYF.

J is TRBJ2-1 and V is TRBV28, with 14 nucleotides matching TRBD2. Per germline, CDR1 MDHEN and CDR2 SYDVKM. V dropped 0 bases and J dropped 8; count of bases not matched to a gene: 9. The CDR3 sequence is 18 residues long. CDR3 protein: CASSLWGTGGLAGDEQFF. The CDR3 nucleotides are TGTGCCAGCAGTTTATGGGGGACAGGGGGACTAGCGGGAGATGAGCAGTTCTTC.

Many counts were recorded for this clonotype. The chain has TRBV7-8 and TRBJ1-5, with a weak D call TRBD1 (5 bases). CDR1 and CDR2 from the germline V gene are SGHVS and FQNEAQ. This CDR3 region has 16 residues. V lost 2 bases to trimming and J lost 3 bases, with 14 bases between them. Written as DNA, the CDR3 is TGTGCCAGCAGCTTAAGGACCCAGGGTATCAATCAGCCCCAGCATTTT. Its protein is CASSLRTQGINQPQHF. The full variable domain, with the rest looked up from reference TRBV7-8 and TRBJ1-5, is GAGVSQSPRYKVAKRGQDVALRCDPISGHVSLFWYQQALGQGPEFLTYFQNEAQLDKSGLPSDRFFAERPEGSVSTLKIQRTQQEDSAVYLCASSLRTQGINQPQHFGDGTRLSIL.